The 23 T cell receptor beta chains reported below all come from one sample, sequenced in a study of beta chain features in type 1 diabetes. The investigators reverse transcribed all of the isolated RNA, so they sequenced expressed TCRB transcripts. The protocol was immunoSEQ multiplex PCR, while the TCRdb copy is restricted to in-frame clones and leaves out a portion. The sample records 150,000 to 200,000 clones, almost 65% being singletons. General observations from the study: A moderate, significant TCRB CDR3 shortening appeared in type 1 diabetes across four CD4+ subsets.

Antigen specificity for these receptors is unknown. Material for sequencing was naive CD4+ T cells from blood. These receptors were obtained from a man aged 25 to 45 with type 1 diabetes.

This chain uses TRBV2 with TRBJ2-3; 10 positions match TRBD2. With 6 bases clipped from V and 4 bases from J, the junction kept 7 bases outside the gene matches. Germline CDR1 is SNHLY and CDR2 is FYNNEI. The CDR3 is 15 amino acids. For the CDR3, the DNA is TGTGCCAGCAGGACTCCTAGCGGGGGTCCAGATACGCAGTATTTT. Translating gives CASRTPSGGPDTQYF.

This clone has only a few counts. J is TRBJ2-1 and V is TRBV19; D is possibly TRBD1 (5 bases). Trimming left V 4 bases short and J 9 bases short, with 7 bases between. Germline V CDR1 and CDR2: LNHDA, SQIVND (reference sequence). The CDR3 consists of 11 residues. Here the CDR3 DNA reads TGTGCCAGTAGTAAGACAGCTGAGCAGTTCTTC. Encoded protein: CASSKTAEQFF.

The chain carries TRBV9 and TRBJ2-3; 7 bases are a match to TRBD1. Germline-derived CDR1 and CDR2 are SGDLS and YYNGEE. The CDR3 loop spans 18 amino acids. V lost 0 bases, J lost 2 bases, and 12 bases stayed unmatched. The CDR3 DNA reads TGTGCCAGCAGCGTAGAGGGACAGATGTCAGACCCCACAGATACGCAGTATTTT. Amino acids: CASSVEGQMSDPTDTQYF. Full variable domain (rest looked up from reference TRBV9 and TRBJ2-3): DSGVTQTPKHLITATGQRVTLRCSPRSGDLSVYWYQQSLDQGLQFLIQYYNGEERAKGNILERFSAQQFPDLHSELNLSSLELGDSALYFCASSVEGQMSDPTDTQYFGPGTRLTVL.

This clone showed up just a few times. This chain joins TRBV4-3 and TRBJ2-3; D uncertain. The CDR3 consists of 15 residues. V was cut by 4 bases and J by 3 bases, with 14 bases left in between. CDR1 is LGHNA and CDR2 is YSLEER in the germline V gene. CDR3 sequence reads: CASSPRVLETDTQYF. The CDR3 DNA sequence: TGCGCCAGCAGCCCCCGGGTCTTAGAAACAGATACGCAGTATTTT.

This clone was counted a single time. The genes are TRBV5-6 and TRBJ1-5; D unresolved. Deletions cut 2 bases from V and 5 bases from J, with 5 bases between. CDR1 and CDR2 from the germline V gene are SGHDT and YYEEEE. The CDR3 loop spans 12 amino acids. CDR3 sequence (DNA): TGTGCCAGCAGCTTTCGGGATCAGCCCCAGCATTTT. Translated: CASSFRDQPQHF.

In its sample, this clone was seen a few times. The gene calls are TRBV5-1 and TRBJ2-3, with 8 bases matching TRBD1. The CDR3 is 17 residues long. Trimming at V came to 4 bases and at J to 1 base, leaving 11 bases not matched to a gene. Germline CDR1 SGHRS, CDR2 YFSETQ. CDR3: CASSIAGTGPGTDTQYF. The CDR3 coding sequence is TGCGCCAGCAGCATAGCCGGGACAGGCCCCGGCACAGATACGCAGTATTTT.

V usage is TRBV7-2 and J usage is TRBJ1-3; a possible D gene is TRBD1 (6 bases). With 5 bases removed from V and 4 bases from J, the gap between germline ends came to 15 bases. CDR1 is SGHTA and CDR2 is FQGNSA in the germline V gene. The CDR3 length is 15 residues. The CDR3 reads CASSPFGGLGNTIYF. The CDR3 DNA follows: TGTGCCAGCAGCCCGTTCGGGGGGCTCGGAAACACCATATATTTT.

CDR3 in amino acids: CASSVGGQGTEQYF. The CDR3 coding sequence is TGTGCCAGCAGCGTAGGTGGACAGGGTACCGAGCAGTACTTC. The V and J genes are TRBV9 and TRBJ2-7, with 8 bases fitting TRBD1. V was clipped by 0 bases and J by 6 bases; unmatched bases: 5. There are 14 residues in the CDR3. CDR1 SGDLS and CDR2 YYNGEE come from the germline V gene.

The chain joins TRBV28 to TRBJ2-7; TRBD1 aligns across 7 bases. V lost 5 bases, J lost 4 bases, and 14 bases stayed unmatched. The germline V gene encodes CDR1 MDHEN and CDR2 SYDVKM. This CDR3 is 16 amino acids long. CDR3 DNA sequence: TGTGCCAGCAGTACGGACAGGAAATGGATGGTTTACGAGCAGTACTTC. Residues: CASSTDRKWMVYEQYF.

This chain uses TRBV30 with TRBJ1-2; D unresolved. V lost 2 bases and J lost 5, with 15 bases in between. Germline CDR1 reads GTSNPN; CDR2 reads SVGIG (reference sequence). The CDR3 is 14 residues long. Written as DNA, the CDR3 is TGTGCCTGGAGTCAGGAAAGCTTTTGGTATGGCTACACCTTC. It yields the protein CAWSQESFWYGYTF. The full variable domain, in which reference TRBV30 and TRBJ1-2 provide the parts outside the CDR3, is SQTIHQWPATLVQPVGSPLSLECTVEGTSNPNLYWYRQAAGRGLQLLFYSVGIGQISSEVPQNLSASRPQDRQFILSSKKLLLSDSGFYLCAWSQESFWYGYTFGSGTRLTVV.

The rearrangement joins TRBV20-1 to TRBJ2-4; D is perhaps TRBD1 (6 bases). The CDR3 runs 11 residues. Germline CDR1 and CDR2: DFQATT and SNEGSKA (reference sequence). The CDR3 DNA sequence: TGCAGCGTGGACAGAAAAAACATTCAGTACTTC. Translated: CSVDRKNIQYF.

The chain recombines TRBV25-1 with TRBJ1-1, with 9 bases that match TRBD1. Germline values: CDR1 MGHDK, CDR2 SYGVNS. The J segment lost 5 bases and the V segment lost 3 bases, leaving 7 bases of the junction unmatched. CDR3 length equals 15 residues. The CDR3 DNA follows: TGTGCCAGCAGTGACCGGACAGGGGTAAAGACTGAAGCTTTCTTT. It encodes CASSDRTGVKTEAFF. Drawing the rest from reference TRBV25-1 and TRBJ1-1, the complete variable domain is EADIYQTPRYLVIGTGKKITLECSQTMGHDKMYWYQQDPGMELHLIHYSYGVNSTEKGDLSSESTVSRIRTEHFPLTLESARPSHTSQYLCASSDRTGVKTEAFFGQGTRLTVV.

This chain joins TRBV7-2 and TRBJ2-7; D might be TRBD2 (5 bases). The germline V gene has CDR1 SGHTA and CDR2 FQGNSA. The CDR3 runs 12 residues. Trimming removed 6 bases from V and 7 bases from J, with 13 bases in between. CDR3 sequence reads: CASSHPRGEQYF. The CDR3 region has the DNA TGTGCCAGCAGTCACCCTCGGGGAGAGCAGTACTTC.

This clone was detected once. The chain joins TRBV7-2 to TRBJ2-7; 9 nucleotides match TRBD1. This CDR3 spans 15 amino acids. In germline, CDR1 is SGHTA, CDR2 FQGNSA. J was trimmed by 5 bases and V by 6 bases; bases with no gene match: 11. CDR3 nucleotides: TGTGCCAGCAGTTTTTCCGGGACAGGGCCCCACGAGCAGTACTTC. Amino acid sequence: CASSFSGTGPHEQYF. The full variable domain, with the rest looked up from reference TRBV7-2 and TRBJ2-7, is GAGVSQSPSNKVTEKGKDVELRCDPISGHTALYWYRQSLGQGLEFLIYFQGNSAPDKSGLPSDRFSAERTGGSVSTLTIQRTQQEDSAVYLCASSFSGTGPHEQYFGPGTRLTVT.

This clone has a handful of counts. The chain couples TRBV7-2 to TRBJ2-5; D is undetermined. Trimming left V 5 bases short and J 5 bases short, with 9 bases between. The germline CDR1 and CDR2 sequences are SGHTA and FQGNSA. This CDR3 comprises 12 residues. This chain's CDR3 is CASSPPKETQYF. The CDR3 nucleotides read TGTGCCAGCAGCCCTCCCAAGGAGACCCAGTACTTC. Looking up the rest from reference TRBV7-2 and TRBJ2-5 gives the full variable domain: GAGVSQSPSNKVTEKGKDVELRCDPISGHTALYWYRQSLGQGLEFLIYFQGNSAPDKSGLPSDRFSAERTGGSVSTLTIQRTQQEDSAVYLCASSPPKETQYFGPGTRLLVL.

In this sample, this clone turned up a few times. The chain has TRBV29-1 and TRBJ2-7; weak D call: TRBD1 (5 bases). The CDR3 length is 11 residues. Looked up from germline, CDR1 is SQVTM and CDR2 is ANQGSEA. Trimming stripped 7 bases from V and 5 bases from J, with 12 bases between. CDR3 sequence: CSGVTGNEQYF. The DNA for the CDR3 is TGCAGCGGCGTAACAGGTAACGAGCAGTACTTC.

The rearrangement joins TRBV27 to TRBJ2-5; TRBD2 might be the D (5 bases). Germline V gene lookup returns CDR1 MNHEY and CDR2 SMNVEV (reference sequence). V gave up 1 base and J gave up 11 bases, with 17 bases separating them. This CDR3 is 14 amino acids long. CDR3 DNA: TGTGCCAGCAGTTTATGGGGAGCACAGCCTTTGCAGTACTTC. Translation gives CASSLWGAQPLQYF.

This sequence joins TRBV28 and TRBJ2-4, with D unresolved. V dropped 5 bases and J dropped 7 bases, with 12 bases sitting between them. Germline V gene lookup returns CDR1 MDHEN and CDR2 SYDVKM. The CDR3 is 13 amino acids. The CDR3 spells CASSLGQDNIQYF. Here the CDR3 DNA reads TGTGCCAGCAGTCTGGGTCAGGATAACATTCAGTACTTC. The whole variable domain, filled in from reference TRBV28 and TRBJ2-4, reads DVKVTQSSRYLVKRTGEKVFLECVQDMDHENMFWYRQDPGLGLRLIYFSYDVKMKEKGDIPEGYSVSREKKERFSLILESASTNQTSMYLCASSLGQDNIQYFGAGTRLSVL.

J is TRBJ2-3 and V is TRBV9; 8 bases match TRBD2. J was trimmed by 6 bases and V by 0 bases; bases with no gene match: 9. The CDR3 is made up of 16 amino acids. Germline V gene data show CDR1 as SGDLS and CDR2 as YYNGEE. CDR3 nucleotides: TGTGCCAGCAGCGTAGGGAATAGCGGGGCTGGGGATACGCAGTATTTT. As protein: CASSVGNSGAGDTQYF.

The J gene is TRBJ1-2, the V gene TRBV29-1, with TRBD1 identical over 8 bases. The V segment lost 6 bases and the J segment 3 bases; nucleotides outside the gene matches: 6. The CDR3 runs 13 residues. Germline-derived CDR1 and CDR2 are SQVTM and ANQGSEA. The CDR3, as DNA: TGCAGCGTGGACCTGGACAGGGACTATGGCTACACCTTC. Its translation: CSVDLDRDYGYTF.

This chain connects TRBV6-5 to TRBJ2-1; a weak D match, TRBD1 (6 bases). Trimming stripped 6 bases from V and 2 bases from J, with 8 bases between. The CDR3 extends over 13 amino acids. Per germline, CDR1 MNHEY and CDR2 SVGAGI. DNA for the CDR3: TGTGCCAGCAGAACAGGGCCCTACAATGAGCAGTTCTTC. Its translation is CASRTGPYNEQFF.

The chain combines TRBV9 with TRBJ2-1, with 12 bases aligning to TRBD2. Losses at the gene ends were 4 bases for V and 7 bases for J; bases not matched to a gene: 6. The CDR3 has 15 residues. Per germline, CDR1 SGDLS and CDR2 YYNGEE. DNA for the CDR3: TGTGCCAGCAGCCGCGGACTAGCGGGGTGGAATGAGCAGTTCTTC. Translating gives CASSRGLAGWNEQFF.

The chain combines TRBV6-6 with TRBJ1-1; D is undetermined. This CDR3 is built from 13 residues. Germline lookup yields CDR1 MNHNY and CDR2 SVGAGI (reference sequence). V lost 8 bases and J 0 bases, leaving 10 bases between the germline ends. The CDR3 protein is CASFLGMNTEAFF. CDR3 in DNA: TGTGCCAGCTTTCTGGGGATGAACACTGAAGCTTTCTTT.